The 27 T cell receptor beta chains given below trace back to one sample, sequenced in a study of OX40 agonist ivuxolimab in advanced cancers. Sequencing was performed with immunoSEQ multiplex PCR; in TCRdb, only in-frame clones are kept and a portion is missing. The sample includes about 62,000 clones, more than 85% of them seen just once. Material: CD4+ or CD8+ T cells sorted from blood, obtained in a trial of the OX40 agonist ivuxolimab. These receptor sequences come from an adult with an advanced solid tumor such as melanoma, head and neck, liver or kidney cancer.

CDR3 amino acids: CASSLGAGGAYEQYF. The CDR3, as DNA: TGCGCCAGCAGCTTAGGGGCAGGGGGCGCATACGAGCAGTACTTC. The chain links TRBV5-1 to TRBJ2-7, with 8 bases lining up with TRBD1. The V gene's germline CDR1 is SGHRS and CDR2 YFSETQ. Unmatched junction bases numbered 8, after V lost 2 bases and J lost 4 bases. The CDR3 covers 15 residues.

This CDR3 is CAWSAGTWGTEAFF. Here the CDR3 DNA reads TGTGCCTGGAGTGCGGGTACTTGGGGGACTGAAGCTTTCTTT. This sequence joins TRBV30 and TRBJ1-1; a weak D match, TRBD1 (5 bases). The germline V gene has CDR1 GTSNPN and CDR2 SVGIG (reference sequence). V shed 1 base and J shed 5 bases, with 14 bases lying between them. The CDR3 consists of 14 residues.

V and J are TRBV2 and TRBJ1-2; tentatively, D is TRBD1 (5 bases). The CDR3 extends over 13 amino acids. Germline V gene lookup returns CDR1 SNHLY and CDR2 FYNNEI. Trimming left V 3 bases short and J 8 bases short, with 13 bases between. CDR3 sequence reads: CASSDRTRRGYTF. CDR3 in DNA: TGTGCCAGCAGTGACAGGACACGCCGGGGCTACACCTTC.

The gene calls are TRBV5-1 and TRBJ2-6, with TRBD1 as a possible D gene (5 bases). Deletions cut 7 bases from V and 2 bases from J, with 13 bases between. Germline V gives CDR1 SGHRS, CDR2 YFSETQ. The CDR3 extends over 15 amino acids. DNA for the CDR3: TGCGCCAGCCACGCAGGGCTTACTGGGGCCAACGTCCTGACTTTC. Protein: CASHAGLTGANVLTF.

This clone was detected once. The genes are TRBV7-2 and TRBJ1-4; D remains ambiguous. The CDR3 has 15 residues. V shed 3 bases and J shed 8 bases, with 16 bases lying between them. Germline assignment: CDR1 SGHTA and CDR2 FQGNSA. CDR3 in amino acids: CASSFSAGGREKLFF. CDR3 bases: TGTGCCAGCAGCTTCTCCGCGGGAGGAAGGGAAAAACTGTTTTTT.

The chain employs TRBV5-5 and TRBJ1-1; D unclear. Per the germline V gene, CDR1 is SGHKS and CDR2 is YYEKEE (reference sequence). V lost 4 bases, J lost 0 bases, and 13 bases lay in between. CDR3 size: 15 residues. CDR3 region: CASSPLSSMNTEAFF. CDR3 bases: TGTGCCAGCAGCCCGCTGAGTTCCATGAACACTGAAGCTTTCTTT.

The CDR3 reads CASKDFSYEQYF. The CDR3 coding sequence is TGTGCCAGCAAGGACTTCTCCTACGAGCAGTACTTC. V gene TRBV2 combines with J gene TRBJ2-7, with TRBD2 as a possible D gene (5 bases). The germline V gene has CDR1 SNHLY and CDR2 FYNNEI. The CDR3 consists of 12 residues. V gave up 7 bases and J gave up 0 bases, with 7 bases separating them.

The rearrangement uses TRBV11-3 and TRBJ2-7; D unresolved. The V end was cut by 1 base, the J end by 2 bases, with 0 bases between. CDR1 is SGHNT and CDR2 is YENEEA in the germline V gene. The CDR3 runs to 11 residues. CDR3: CASSLAYEQYF. The CDR3 region has the DNA TGTGCCAGCAGCTTAGCCTACGAGCAGTACTTC.

With respect to this clone: Other DNA sequences from this sample encode an identical CDR3 as well. The V and J genes are TRBV6-1 and TRBJ1-5, with a tentative D call TRBD1 (5 bases). The CDR3 is 15 residues long. Germline CDR1 and CDR2: MNHNS and SASEGT. V was trimmed by 0 bases and J by 2 bases, leaving 8 bases between them. The CDR3 loop reads CASSEAGGGNQPQHF. CDR3 DNA: TGTGCCAGCAGTGAAGCGGGGGGGGGCAATCAGCCCCAGCATTTT.

This clone has just a few counts. This sequence joins TRBV30 and TRBJ1-1; unclear D gene. Trimming removed 3 bases from V and 1 base from J, with 6 bases in between. The germline gives CDR1 GTSNPN, CDR2 SVGIG (reference sequence). This CDR3 has 12 residues. The CDR3: CAWSQQNTEAFF. The CDR3 DNA reads as TGTGCCTGGAGCCAGCAGAACACTGAAGCTTTCTTT. Variable domain in full (rest from reference TRBV30 and TRBJ1-1): SQTIHQWPATLVQPVGSPLSLECTVEGTSNPNLYWYRQAAGRGLQLLFYSVGIGQISSEVPQNLSASRPQDRQFILSSKKLLLSDSGFYLCAWSQQNTEAFFGQGTRLTVV.

The genes are TRBV19 and TRBJ2-3, with 9 positions matching TRBD1. Germline V gene lookup returns CDR1 LNHDA and CDR2 SQIVND (reference sequence). CDR3 length: 16 amino acids. V lost 5 bases, J lost 1 base, and 7 bases stayed unmatched. The chain's CDR3 is CASSVQGALGTDTQYF. The CDR3 DNA sequence: TGTGCCAGTAGTGTACAGGGGGCGTTGGGCACAGATACGCAGTATTTT.

The V gene is TRBV7-9, the J gene TRBJ1-2; a possible D gene is TRBD1 (5 bases). The length of the CDR3 is 14 residues. CDR1 is SEHNR, CDR2 FQNEAQ, per germline (reference sequence). Trimming left V 1 base short and J 5 bases short, with 11 bases between. In nucleotides, the CDR3 is TGTGCCAGCAGCTTAGGGCGGACATCGTATGGCTACACCTTC. This codes for CASSLGRTSYGYTF. The full variable domain, its missing parts supplied by reference TRBV7-9 and TRBJ1-2, is DTGVSQNPRHKITKRGQNVTFRCDPISEHNRLYWYRQTLGQGPEFLTYFQNEAQLEKSRLLSDRFSAERPKGSFSTLEIQRTEQGDSAMYLCASSLGRTSYGYTFGSGTRLTVV.

The chain employs TRBV6-5 and TRBJ2-7, with 10 nucleotides matching TRBD1. With V trimmed by 6 bases and J by 4 bases, 3 bases remained unmatched. The CDR3 is 13 amino acids. Per germline, CDR1 MNHEY and CDR2 SVGAGI. The CDR3 is CASRGQGGYEQYF. The CDR3 nucleotides are TGTGCCAGCAGAGGACAGGGGGGATACGAGCAGTACTTC.

This clone is a singleton in its sample. The chain combines TRBV12-5 with TRBJ2-6; weak D call: TRBD2 (6 bases). Trimming shortened V by 5 bases and J by 5 bases, and 19 bases separated the two germline ends. The CDR3 has 17 residues. CDR1 and CDR2 from the germline V gene are LGHNT and FRNRAP. CDR3 in amino acids: CASGIVGGQSRANVLTF. CDR3 DNA: TGTGCTAGTGGTATTGTGGGAGGACAAAGTCGGGCCAACGTCCTGACTTTC.

This rearrangement joins TRBV14 to TRBJ1-2; 7 bases match TRBD1. Germline V CDR1 and CDR2: SGHDN, FVKESK. The V and J ends lost 1 base and 4 bases, in that order; junction bases with no gene match: 15. The CDR3 has 18 residues. CDR3 nucleotides: TGTGCCAGCAGCCAAGTCAGTCAGGGGGTACTTCGAAGCTATGGCTACACCTTC. It translates to CASSQVSQGVLRSYGYTF.

The V call is TRBV11-3, the J call TRBJ2-1; 16 bases line up with TRBD2. CDR1 is SGHNT, CDR2 YENEEA, per germline. With 2 bases clipped from V and 10 bases from J, the junction kept 11 bases outside the gene matches. The CDR3 consists of 18 residues. CDR3 nucleotide sequence: TGTGCCAGCAGCTTATGGGGACTAGCGGGAGGGCCGGTCCGGGAGCAGTTCTTC. Residues: CASSLWGLAGGPVREQFF. The whole variable domain, filled in from reference TRBV11-3 and TRBJ2-1, reads EAGVVQSPRYKIIEKKQPVAFWCNPISGHNTLYWYLQNLGQGPELLIRYENEEAVDDSQLPKDRFSAERLKGVDSTLKIQPAELGDSAVYLCASSLWGLAGGPVREQFFGPGTRLTVL.

The DNA of the CDR3 is TGCGCCAGCAGCGGGTCTAGCGGGGGGCTCCGATACAATGAGCAGTTCTTC. It specifies CASSGSSGGLRYNEQFF. This chain uses TRBV5-1 with TRBJ2-1; 11 positions match TRBD2. CDR3 size: 17 residues. Germline lookup yields CDR1 SGHRS and CDR2 YFSETQ. J lost 4 bases, V lost 4 bases, and 10 bases had no gene match. Full variable domain (outside the CDR3, taken from reference TRBV5-1 and TRBJ2-1): KAGVTQTPRYLIKTRGQQVTLSCSPISGHRSVSWYQQTPGQGLQFLFEYFSETQRNKGNFPGRFSGRQFSNSRSEMNVSTLELGDSALYLCASSGSSGGLRYNEQFFGPGTRLTVL.

This sequence joins TRBV27 and TRBJ1-2; no definite D call. Germline CDR1 reads MNHEY; CDR2 reads SMNVEV (reference sequence). V gave up 1 base and J gave up 7 bases, with 10 bases separating them. This CDR3 has 13 residues. The CDR3 DNA sequence: TGTGCCAGCAGTTTATACCATGATTCTGGCTACACCTTC. Encoded protein: CASSLYHDSGYTF.

The genes are TRBV19 and TRBJ2-6; 9 bases match TRBD1. Germline V gene data show CDR1 as LNHDA and CDR2 as SQIVND (reference sequence). Trimming cost V 4 bases and J 3 bases; bases outside gene matches: 7. The CDR3 has 17 residues. The CDR3 nucleotides read TGTGCCAGTAGTACAACCGGGACAGGGAGTGGGGCCAACGTCCTGACTTTC. Translated: CASSTTGTGSGANVLTF.

The V call is TRBV29-1, the J call TRBJ2-2, with 8 nucleotides matching TRBD1. V lost 4 bases and J lost 8; bases outside the gene matches: 12. Germline V gives CDR1 SQVTM, CDR2 ANQGSEA. The CDR3 has 15 amino acids. Here the CDR3 DNA reads TGCAGCGTTGCCTCCGGGACAGGTCTTGCTGGGGAGCTGTTTTTT. This translates into CSVASGTGLAGELFF.

The V and J genes are TRBV2 and TRBJ1-4; D might be TRBD1 (6 bases). V was trimmed by 2 bases and J by 5 bases, leaving 9 bases between them. The CDR3 has 14 amino acids. Germline V gene sequence: CDR1 SNHLY, CDR2 FYNNEI. As DNA, the CDR3 is TGTGCCAGCAGTGAATGGGACATCAATGAAAAACTGTTTTTT. It translates to CASSEWDINEKLFF.

Only one count was recorded for this clone. The gene calls are TRBV7-8 and TRBJ1-4, with a weak D call TRBD1 (6 bases). V dropped 5 bases and J dropped 0 bases, with 13 bases sitting between them. This CDR3 contains 16 residues. Germline assignment: CDR1 SGHVS and CDR2 FQNEAQ. The CDR3 DNA sequence: TGTGCCAGCAGCGTACTCAGGACAGCAACTAATGAAAAACTGTTTTTT. Translation gives CASSVLRTATNEKLFF. Supplemented by reference TRBV7-8 and TRBJ1-4, the full variable domain reads GAGVSQSPRYKVAKRGQDVALRCDPISGHVSLFWYQQALGQGPEFLTYFQNEAQLDKSGLPSDRFFAERPEGSVSTLKIQRTQQEDSAVYLCASSVLRTATNEKLFFGSGTQLSVL.

This clone occurred a few times. V usage is TRBV7-3 and J usage is TRBJ2-1; D is perhaps TRBD2 (7 bases). The V gene lost 3 bases and the J gene lost 4 bases, with 16 bases spanning the gap. The CDR3 has 16 residues. Germline CDR1 is SGHTA and CDR2 is FQGTGA. DNA of the CDR3: TGTGCCAGCAGCTTGGGGCCGGCGGGGGCATACAATGAGCAGTTCTTC. This codes for CASSLGPAGAYNEQFF.

V gene TRBV7-9 combines with J gene TRBJ1-3; D remains unclear. This CDR3 region has 13 residues. Trimming removed 1 base at V and 10 bases at J, with 11 bases between. CDR1 is SEHNR and CDR2 is FQNEAQ in the germline V gene (reference sequence). The CDR3 loop is CASSLVGLRTIYF. In nucleotides, the CDR3 is TGTGCCAGCAGCTTAGTTGGGTTGCGGACCATATATTTT. The variable domain in full, completed from reference TRBV7-9 and TRBJ1-3, reads DTGVSQNPRHKITKRGQNVTFRCDPISEHNRLYWYRQTLGQGPEFLTYFQNEAQLEKSRLLSDRFSAERPKGSFSTLEIQRTEQGDSAMYLCASSLVGLRTIYFGEGSWLTVV.

V gene TRBV7-2 combines with J gene TRBJ2-2; unclear D gene. The CDR3 is made up of 12 amino acids. Deletions cut 5 bases from V and 4 bases from J, with 5 bases between. The germline CDR1 and CDR2 sequences are SGHTA and FQGNSA. CDR3 coding DNA: TGTGCCAGCAGCCAGACCACCGGGGAGCTGTTTTTT. Translated, it gives CASSQTTGELFF. The complete variable domain, with remaining parts taken from reference TRBV7-2 and TRBJ2-2, reads GAGVSQSPSNKVTEKGKDVELRCDPISGHTALYWYRQSLGQGLEFLIYFQGNSAPDKSGLPSDRFSAERTGGSVSTLTIQRTQQEDSAVYLCASSQTTGELFFGEGSRLTVL.

This chain uses TRBV9 with TRBJ2-7; no firm D call. The CDR3 sequence is 14 residues long. Trimming took off 0 bases at V and 2 bases at J, with 9 bases between the two ends. Per the germline V gene, CDR1 is SGDLS and CDR2 is YYNGEE. The CDR3 region is CASSVGPDPYEQYF. The CDR3 DNA reads as TGTGCCAGCAGCGTAGGGCCAGATCCCTACGAGCAGTACTTC. Full variable domain (remainder filled in from reference TRBV9 and TRBJ2-7): DSGVTQTPKHLITATGQRVTLRCSPRSGDLSVYWYQQSLDQGLQFLIQYYNGEERAKGNILERFSAQQFPDLHSELNLSSLELGDSALYFCASSVGPDPYEQYFGPGTRLTVT.

The V and J genes are TRBV9 and TRBJ1-1, with 11 bases identical to TRBD1. The germline V gene has CDR1 SGDLS and CDR2 YYNGEE. This CDR3 comprises 14 residues. Trimming at V came to 4 bases and at J to 4 bases, leaving 3 bases not matched to a gene. The chain's CDR3 is CASSFGTGGTEAFF. In nucleotides, the CDR3 is TGTGCCAGCAGCTTCGGGACAGGGGGCACTGAAGCTTTCTTT.